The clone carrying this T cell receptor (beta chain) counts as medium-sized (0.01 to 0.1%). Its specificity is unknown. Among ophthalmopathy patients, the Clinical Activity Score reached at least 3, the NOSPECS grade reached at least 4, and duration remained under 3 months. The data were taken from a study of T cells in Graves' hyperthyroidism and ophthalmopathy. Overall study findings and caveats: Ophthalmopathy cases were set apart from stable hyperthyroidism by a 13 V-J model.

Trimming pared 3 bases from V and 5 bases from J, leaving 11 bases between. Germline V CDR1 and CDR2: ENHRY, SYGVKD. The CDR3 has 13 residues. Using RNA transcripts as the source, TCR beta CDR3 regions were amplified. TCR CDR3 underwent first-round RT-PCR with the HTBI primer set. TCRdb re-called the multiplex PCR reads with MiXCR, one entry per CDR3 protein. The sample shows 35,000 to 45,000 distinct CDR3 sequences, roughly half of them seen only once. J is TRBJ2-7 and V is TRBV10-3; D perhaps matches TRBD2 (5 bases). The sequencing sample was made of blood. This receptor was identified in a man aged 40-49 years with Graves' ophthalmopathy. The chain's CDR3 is CAISDRRLDEQYF. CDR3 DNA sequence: TGTGCCATCAGTGACAGGAGGCTCGACGAGCAGTACTTC.